One sample yielded the 20 T cell receptor beta chains listed below, sequenced in a study of CD8 T cells in Susac syndrome. Random-hexamer reverse transcription was applied to about 0.45 to 1 ug RNA. TCRdb independently ran MiXCR on the immunoSEQ multiplex PCR reads; one entry per CDR3 protein. The sample holds around 230,000 distinct CDR3 sequences, about 95% seen once. What was sequenced was CD4+ T cells from PBMCs. These receptor sequences come from a human donor with Susac syndrome.

This chain uses TRBV12-3 or TRBV12-4 with TRBJ2-5; a weak D match, TRBD2 (7 bases). V lost 5 bases to trimming and J lost 5 bases, with 18 bases between them. This CDR3 comprises 15 residues. CDR3 region: CASSLFGGRGETQYF. Written as DNA, the CDR3 is TGTGCCAGCAGTCTCTTCGGGGGGCGAGGGGAGACCCAGTACTTC.

On this clonotype: The junction departs from the called germline gene at one end, perhaps through a read error. This chain uses TRBV3-1 with TRBJ2-1, with D hard to call. This CDR3 comprises 14 residues. The V gene's germline CDR1 is LGHDT and CDR2 YNNKEL (reference sequence). This chain's CDR3 is CASTQSSSYNEQFF. CDR3 DNA: TGTGCCAGCACCCAAAGTAGTTCCTACAATGAGCAGTTCTTC.

The chain couples TRBV15 to TRBJ1-5, with TRBD1 matching over 7 bases. Germline lookup yields CDR1 LNHNV and CDR2 YYDKDF (reference sequence). This CDR3 contains 18 residues. Trimming at V came to 2 bases and at J to 4 bases, leaving 14 bases not matched to a gene. CDR3 nucleotides: TGTGCCACCAGCAGACACTTCACTACAGGGGAGAGGAATCAGCCCCAGCATTTT. Its protein product is CATSRHFTTGERNQPQHF.

The chain has TRBV29-1 and TRBJ2-7, with D unclear. Trimming removed 3 bases from V and 2 bases from J, with 11 bases in between. The length of the CDR3 is 13 residues. CDR1 is SQVTM, CDR2 ANQGSEA, per germline. Here the CDR3 reads CSVDLDETYEQYF. Written as DNA, the CDR3 is TGCAGCGTTGATTTGGACGAAACCTACGAGCAGTACTTC.

The chain joins TRBV3-1 to TRBJ2-2, with unresolved D. Trimming removed 7 bases from V and 6 bases from J, with 6 bases in between. The CDR3 loop spans 11 amino acids. CDR1 is LGHDT, CDR2 YNNKEL, per germline (reference sequence). The chain's CDR3 is CASNFAGELFF. The CDR3 DNA reads as TGTGCCAGCAATTTCGCCGGGGAGCTGTTTTTT. Drawing the rest from reference TRBV3-1 and TRBJ2-2, the complete variable domain is DTAVSQTPKYLVTQMGNDKSIKCEQNLGHDTMYWYKQDSKKFLKIMFSYNNKELIINETVPNRFSPKSPDKAHLNLHINSLELGDSAVYFCASNFAGELFFGEGSRLTVL.

This clonotype was found once. The genes are TRBV4-2 and TRBJ2-1; D possibly uses TRBD1 or TRBD2 (5 bases each). V lost 1 base and J 12 bases, leaving 10 bases between the germline ends. This CDR3 has 12 amino acids. Germline V lookup: CDR1 LGHNA, CDR2 YNFKEQ. The CDR3 DNA reads TGTGCCAGCAGCCAAGGAGGGGTCGGGCAGTTCTTC. The encoded protein is CASSQGGVGQFF.

The gene calls are TRBV13 and TRBJ2-7, with 9 nucleotides matching TRBD1. Germline CDR1 is PRHDT and CDR2 is FYEKMQ (reference sequence). CDR3 length: 15 residues. V shed 3 bases, J shed 2 bases, and the junction held 5 bases outside the gene matches. CDR3 in DNA: TGTGCCAGCAGCTTCACAGGGACAGGGACCTACGAGCAGTACTTC. Protein sequence: CASSFTGTGTYEQYF.

This clonotype was seen only once. This chain links TRBV12-3 or TRBV12-4 with TRBJ2-2, with D tentatively TRBD2 (6 bases). This CDR3 has 14 residues. Trimming removed 6 bases from V and 5 bases from J, with 13 bases in between. Here the CDR3 reads CASRELALTGELFF. The CDR3 region has the DNA TGTGCCAGCAGAGAACTAGCTCTAACCGGGGAGCTGTTTTTT.

The rearrangement uses TRBV11-2 and TRBJ2-1, with 9 bases fitting TRBD2. The CDR3 runs 15 residues. Germline CDR1 reads SGHAT; CDR2 reads FQNNGV. With 2 bases clipped from V and 8 bases from J, the junction kept 7 bases outside the gene matches. CDR3 loop: CASSLLGGRADEQFF. Here the CDR3 DNA reads TGTGCCAGCAGCTTATTAGGCGGGAGGGCCGATGAGCAGTTCTTC.

The J gene is TRBJ2-4, the V gene TRBV4-1; TRBD2 matches at 10 bases. V was pared by 4 bases and J by 0 bases, with 3 bases of the junction left unmatched. Germline CDR1 and CDR2: MGHRA and YSYEKL. The CDR3 extends over 16 amino acids. In DNA, the CDR3 is TGCGCCAGCAGCCGGTCTAGCGGGAGAGCCAAAAACATTCAGTACTTC. The encoded protein is CASSRSSGRAKNIQYF.

This clonotype was recorded only once. This chain uses TRBV7-9 with TRBJ2-5, with 9 bases identical to TRBD1. The CDR3 has 15 amino acids. CDR1 SEHNR and CDR2 FQNEAQ come from the germline V gene (reference sequence). After removal of 5 bases from V and 5 bases from J, the junction contained 9 bases not matched to a gene. Here the CDR3 DNA reads TGTGCCAGCAGCCGCGGGACAGGGAGGGGGGAGACCCAGTACTTC. It codes for CASSRGTGRGETQYF. The whole variable domain, remainder taken from reference TRBV7-9 and TRBJ2-5, is DTGVSQNPRHKITKRGQNVTFRCDPISEHNRLYWYRQTLGQGPEFLTYFQNEAQLEKSRLLSDRFSAERPKGSFSTLEIQRTEQGDSAMYLCASSRGTGRGETQYFGPGTRLLVL.

This clonotype was detected only once. The chain couples TRBV5-4 to TRBJ1-2; D not certain. The CDR3 has 14 residues. Germline CDR1 is SGHNT and CDR2 is YYREEE (reference sequence). Trimming took off 4 bases at V and 2 bases at J, with 12 bases between the two ends. CDR3 sequence: CASSQEPLNYGYTF. The CDR3 region has the DNA TGTGCCAGCAGCCAAGAACCGTTAAACTATGGCTACACCTTC.

The CDR3 here is CSVPGQGTDTQYF. CDR3 bases: TGCAGCGTGCCGGGACAGGGGACAGATACGCAGTATTTT. The genes are TRBV29-1 and TRBJ2-3, with 10 bases identical to TRBD1. Germline lookup yields CDR1 SQVTM and CDR2 ANQGSEA. This CDR3 has 13 amino acids. V dropped 6 bases and J dropped 3; count of bases not matched to a gene: 3.

This chain connects TRBV29-1 to TRBJ1-3; D is unclear. The CDR3 runs to 11 residues. Germline V CDR1 and CDR2: SQVTM, ANQGSEA. V shed 7 bases and J shed 8 bases, with 12 bases lying between them. The CDR3 loop reads CSAPVGDTIYF. DNA for the CDR3: TGCAGCGCTCCCGTTGGGGACACCATATATTTT.

V and J are TRBV7-6 and TRBJ2-7; D is possibly TRBD1 or TRBD2 (5 bases each). The V end lost 1 base, the J end lost 4 bases, and 14 bases lay between the germline ends. CDR1 and CDR2 (germline): SGHVS, FNYEAQ. The CDR3 runs 15 residues. The CDR3 spells CASSLGEGSGYEQYF. In DNA form, the CDR3 reads TGTGCCAGCAGCTTAGGCGAGGGGAGCGGATACGAGCAGTACTTC.

The CDR3 reads CASSFGTSGRRDTQYF. The CDR3 DNA follows: TGTGCCAGCAGCTTTGGGACTAGCGGACGCAGGGATACGCAGTATTTT. The chain joins TRBV7-2 to TRBJ2-3; TRBD2 matches 11 bases. Germline V lookup: CDR1 SGHTA, CDR2 FQGNSA. V lost 3 bases, J lost 6 bases, and 8 bases stayed unmatched. The CDR3 spans 16 residues.

This chain links TRBV29-1 with TRBJ1-2; 8 bases map to TRBD1. CDR1 SQVTM and CDR2 ANQGSEA come from the germline V gene. This CDR3 has 12 amino acids. Losses at the gene ends were 4 bases for V and 8 bases for J; bases not matched to a gene: 6. CDR3 residues: CSVGGQGSGYTF. Written as DNA, the CDR3 is TGCAGCGTTGGAGGACAGGGCAGCGGCTACACCTTC.

This chain links TRBV11-2 with TRBJ2-1; 7 nucleotides line up with TRBD2. The CDR3 contains 15 residues. The germline gives CDR1 SGHAT, CDR2 FQNNGV. Losses at the gene ends were 1 base for V and 10 bases for J; bases not matched to a gene: 10. The CDR3 sequence: CASSLASMTSSEQFF. The CDR3 DNA reads as TGTGCCAGCAGCTTAGCCTCCATGACTAGCTCGGAGCAGTTCTTC.

V gene TRBV5-1 combines with J gene TRBJ1-4, with D possibly matching TRBD1 (5 bases). V was pared by 1 base and J by 4 bases, with 8 bases between. Per germline, CDR1 SGHRS and CDR2 YFSETQ. CDR3 length: 14 amino acids. DNA of the CDR3: TGCGCCAGCAGCTTGTACAGGTTTAATGAAAAACTGTTTTTT. This codes for CASSLYRFNEKLFF.

This clonotype was recorded a few times. The rearrangement uses TRBV28 and TRBJ2-6, with no clear D. The CDR3 has 13 amino acids. Germline values: CDR1 MDHEN, CDR2 SYDVKM. With 3 bases removed from V and 3 bases from J, the gap between germline ends came to 3 bases. In DNA form, the CDR3 reads TGTGCCAGCAGTTTTGGTGGGGCCAACGTCCTGACTTTC. Translated, it gives CASSFGGANVLTF.